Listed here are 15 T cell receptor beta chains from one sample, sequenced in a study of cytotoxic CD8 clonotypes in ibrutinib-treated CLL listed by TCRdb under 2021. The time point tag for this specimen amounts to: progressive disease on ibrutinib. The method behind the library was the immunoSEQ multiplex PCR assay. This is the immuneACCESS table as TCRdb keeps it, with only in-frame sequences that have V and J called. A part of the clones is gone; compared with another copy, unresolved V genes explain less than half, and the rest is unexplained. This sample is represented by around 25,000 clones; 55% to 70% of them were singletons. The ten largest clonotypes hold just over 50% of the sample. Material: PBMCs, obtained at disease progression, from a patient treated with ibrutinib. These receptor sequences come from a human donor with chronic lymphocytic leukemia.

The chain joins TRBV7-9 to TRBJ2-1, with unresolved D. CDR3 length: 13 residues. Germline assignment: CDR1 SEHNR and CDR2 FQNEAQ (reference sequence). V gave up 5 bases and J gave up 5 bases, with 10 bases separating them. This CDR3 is CASSHGPNNEQFF. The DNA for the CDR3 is TGTGCCAGCAGCCATGGGCCAAACAATGAGCAGTTCTTC. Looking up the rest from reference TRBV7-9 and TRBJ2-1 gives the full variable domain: DTGVSQNPRHKITKRGQNVTFRCDPISEHNRLYWYRQTLGQGPEFLTYFQNEAQLEKSRLLSDRFSAERPKGSFSTLEIQRTEQGDSAMYLCASSHGPNNEQFFGPGTRLTVL.

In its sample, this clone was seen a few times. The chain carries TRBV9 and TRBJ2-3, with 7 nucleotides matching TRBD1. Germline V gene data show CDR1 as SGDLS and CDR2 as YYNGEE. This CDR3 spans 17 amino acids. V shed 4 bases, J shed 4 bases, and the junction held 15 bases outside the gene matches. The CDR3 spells CASSIHRSGQQADTQYF. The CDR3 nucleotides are TGTGCCAGCAGCATCCACCGGTCGGGACAGCAGGCAGATACGCAGTATTTT.

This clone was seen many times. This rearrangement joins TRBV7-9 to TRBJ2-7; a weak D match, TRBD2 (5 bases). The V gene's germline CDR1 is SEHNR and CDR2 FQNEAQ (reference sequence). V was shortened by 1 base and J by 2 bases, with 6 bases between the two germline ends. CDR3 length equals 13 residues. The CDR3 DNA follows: TGTGCCAGCAGCTTAGTCGGGGCCTACGAGCAGTACTTC. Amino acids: CASSLVGAYEQYF.

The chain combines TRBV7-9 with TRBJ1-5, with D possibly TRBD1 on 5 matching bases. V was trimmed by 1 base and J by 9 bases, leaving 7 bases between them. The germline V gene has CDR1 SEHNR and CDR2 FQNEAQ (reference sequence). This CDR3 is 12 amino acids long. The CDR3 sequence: CASSLEGTPQHF. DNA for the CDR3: TGTGCCAGCAGCTTAGAAGGGACGCCCCAGCATTTT.

The CDR3 spells CASSQDRGNEKLFF. In nucleotides, the CDR3 is TGTGCCAGCAGCCAGGACAGGGGGAATGAAAAACTGTTTTTT. The chain employs TRBV6-5 and TRBJ1-4; TRBD1 matches 10 bases. Germline V gene lookup returns CDR1 MNHEY and CDR2 SVGAGI. J lost 5 bases, V lost 6 bases, and 3 bases had no gene match. The CDR3 has 14 amino acids.

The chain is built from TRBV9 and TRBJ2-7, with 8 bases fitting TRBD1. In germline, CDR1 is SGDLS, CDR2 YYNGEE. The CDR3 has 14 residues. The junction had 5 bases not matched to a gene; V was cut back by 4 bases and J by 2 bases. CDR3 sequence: CASSSGTGAYEQYF. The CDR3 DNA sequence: TGTGCCAGCAGCTCCGGGACAGGCGCCTACGAGCAGTACTTC.

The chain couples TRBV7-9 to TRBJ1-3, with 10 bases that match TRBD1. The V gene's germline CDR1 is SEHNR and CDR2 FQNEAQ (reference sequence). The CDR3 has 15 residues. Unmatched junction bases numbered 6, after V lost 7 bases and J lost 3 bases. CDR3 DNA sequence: TGTGCCAGCATCCAGACAGGGGGCGATGGAAACACCATATATTTT. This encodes CASIQTGGDGNTIYF.

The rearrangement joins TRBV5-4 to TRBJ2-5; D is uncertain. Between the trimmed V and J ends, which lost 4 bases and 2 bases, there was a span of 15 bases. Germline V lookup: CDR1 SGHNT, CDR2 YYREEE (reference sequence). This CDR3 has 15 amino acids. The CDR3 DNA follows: TGTGCCAGCAGCCCTCTGGAGAGAGAACAAGAGACCCAGTACTTC. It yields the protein CASSPLEREQETQYF.

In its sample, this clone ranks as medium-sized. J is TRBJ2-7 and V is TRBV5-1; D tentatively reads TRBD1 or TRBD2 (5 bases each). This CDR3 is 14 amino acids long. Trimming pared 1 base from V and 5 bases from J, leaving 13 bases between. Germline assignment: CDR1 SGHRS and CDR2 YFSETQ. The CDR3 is CASSLLGVEDEQYF. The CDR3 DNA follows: TGCGCCAGCAGCTTGTTGGGGGTGGAGGACGAGCAGTACTTC.

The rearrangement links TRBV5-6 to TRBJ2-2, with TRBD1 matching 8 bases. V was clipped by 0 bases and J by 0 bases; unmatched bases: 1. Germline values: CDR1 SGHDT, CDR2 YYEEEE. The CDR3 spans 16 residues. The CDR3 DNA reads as TGTGCCAGCAGCTTGGAACAGGGGGCGAACACCGGGGAGCTGTTTTTT. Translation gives CASSLEQGANTGELFF. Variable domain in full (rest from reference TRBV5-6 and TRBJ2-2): DAGVTQSPTHLIKTRGQQVTLRCSPKSGHDTVSWYQQALGQGPQFIFQYYEEEERQRGNFPDRFSGHQFPNYSSELNVNALLLGDSALYLCASSLEQGANTGELFFGEGSRLTVL.

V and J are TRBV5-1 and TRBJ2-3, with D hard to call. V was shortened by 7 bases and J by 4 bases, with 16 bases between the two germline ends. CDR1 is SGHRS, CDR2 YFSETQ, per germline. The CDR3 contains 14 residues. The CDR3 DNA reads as TGCGCCAGCGGCCTTTGGCAGAGCTCAGATACGCAGTATTTT. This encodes CASGLWQSSDTQYF.

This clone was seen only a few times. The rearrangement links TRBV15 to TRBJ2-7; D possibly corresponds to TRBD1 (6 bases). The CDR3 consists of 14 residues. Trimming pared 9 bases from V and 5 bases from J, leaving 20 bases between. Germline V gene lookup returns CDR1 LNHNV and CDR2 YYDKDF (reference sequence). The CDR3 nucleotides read TGTGCCACTGCTCTAGGGGGTACTCGGGACGAGCAGTACTTC. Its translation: CATALGGTRDEQYF.

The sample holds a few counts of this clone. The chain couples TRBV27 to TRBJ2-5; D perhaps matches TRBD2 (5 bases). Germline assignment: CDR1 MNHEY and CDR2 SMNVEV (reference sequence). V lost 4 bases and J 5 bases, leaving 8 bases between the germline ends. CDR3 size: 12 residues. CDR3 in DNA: TGTGCCAGCAGTTATCCGGGGGAGACCCAGTACTTC. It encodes CASSYPGETQYF.

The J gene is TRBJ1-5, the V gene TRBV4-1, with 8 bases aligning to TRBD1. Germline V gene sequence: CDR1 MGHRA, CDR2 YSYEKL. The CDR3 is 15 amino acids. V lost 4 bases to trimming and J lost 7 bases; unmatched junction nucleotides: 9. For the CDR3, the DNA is TGCGCCAGCAGCCCATCAGGGGGCTCGGGACAGCCCCAGCATTTT. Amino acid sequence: CASSPSGGSGQPQHF.

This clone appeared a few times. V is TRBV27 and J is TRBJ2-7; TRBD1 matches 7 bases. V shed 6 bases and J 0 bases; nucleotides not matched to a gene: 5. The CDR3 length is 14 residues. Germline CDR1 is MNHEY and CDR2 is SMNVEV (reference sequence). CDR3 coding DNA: TGTGCCAGCAGCGGGACAGCGACCTCCTACGAGCAGTACTTC. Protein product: CASSGTATSYEQYF.